These 5 T cell receptor beta chains were all obtained from the same sample, sequenced in a study of vaccination effects on CD4 cells after COVID-19 (dated by TCRdb to between 2021 and 2024). Library method: the immunoSEQ multiplex PCR assay. What TCRdb holds here is the immuneACCESS table cut down to in-frame rearrangements. Part of the clones is not present; checked against another copy, under half of the missing clones reflect an unresolved V gene, and the others are unexplained. In this sample the table shows under 80,000 clones, around 72% of which occur a single time. The ten largest clones add up to about 5% of the sample. These receptors lack a known antigen. In the ViraFEST assay, PBMC were stimulated with viral peptide pools, and TCR sequencing was then used to find antigen-specific CD4+ T cell clonotypes based on their expansion. After about 9 days of culture, CD4+ T cells were isolated with the EasySep CD4+ T cell isolation kit. PCR-confirmed SARS-CoV-2 infection had occurred in convalescent patients between March and December 2020, before the Alpha, Beta and Delta variants emerged in the United States.

The material was CD4+ T cells from PBMCs cultured with HIV peptides, obtained before COVID-19 vaccination. This sample's cell subset or site label indicates: HIV-1 Nef peptide pool negative control/reference culture. The receptors here all came from a human donor who had a prior SARS-CoV-2 infection.

The rearrangement uses TRBV11-1 and TRBJ2-7, with 7 bases identical to TRBD2. Germline loops: CDR1 SGHAT, CDR2 FQDESV (reference sequence). J was trimmed by 6 bases and V by 4 bases; bases with no gene match: 3. The length of the CDR3 is 12 residues. The CDR3 is CASSSASGEQYF. The CDR3 bases are TGTGCCAGCAGCTCAGCTAGCGGCGAGCAGTACTTC.

The chain couples TRBV19 to TRBJ1-5, with a possible D match to TRBD1 (5 bases). Trimming took off 0 bases at V and 5 bases at J, with 17 bases between the two ends. Germline V gene data show CDR1 as LNHDA and CDR2 as SQIVND (reference sequence). This CDR3 is 17 amino acids long. This CDR3 reads CASSIDRRDEGYQPQHF. The DNA of the CDR3 is TGTGCCAGTAGTATAGATCGACGGGACGAGGGGTATCAGCCCCAGCATTTT.

The rearrangement joins TRBV6-2 or TRBV6-3 to TRBJ2-5, with D possibly matching TRBD2 (5 bases). CDR3 length: 15 residues. V was clipped by 2 bases and J by 2 bases, with 12 bases between them. The germline CDR1 and CDR2 sequences are MNHEY and SVGEGT. CDR3 coding DNA: TGTGCCAGCAGTTACCCTAATCTAGCTCAAGAGACCCAGTACTTC. Protein sequence: CASSYPNLAQETQYF.

The chain employs TRBV19 and TRBJ2-3; 11 positions agree with TRBD1. CDR1 is LNHDA and CDR2 is SQIVND in the germline V gene (reference sequence). J was trimmed by 5 bases and V by 2 bases; bases with no gene match: 9. CDR3 length equals 17 residues. The CDR3 nucleotides are TGTGCCAGTAGTATATGGACAGGGGGCTCCCGAGGAGATACGCAGTATTTT. Translation: CASSIWTGGSRGDTQYF. The complete variable domain, with remaining parts taken from reference TRBV19 and TRBJ2-3, reads DGGITQSPKYLFRKEGQNVTLSCEQNLNHDAMYWYRQDPGQGLRLIYYSQIVNDFQKGDIAEGYSVSREKKESFPLTVTSAQKNPTAFYLCASSIWTGGSRGDTQYFGPGTRLTVL.

This clone was seen just once. The genes are TRBV30 and TRBJ2-7, with a tentative D call TRBD1 (5 bases). Germline V gives CDR1 GTSNPN, CDR2 SVGIG (reference sequence). This CDR3 contains 13 residues. The germline V and J ends were trimmed by 4 bases and 0 bases, with 10 bases remaining between them. The CDR3 reads CAWTQGYSYEQYF. CDR3 nucleotides: TGTGCCTGGACTCAGGGATACTCCTACGAGCAGTACTTC.